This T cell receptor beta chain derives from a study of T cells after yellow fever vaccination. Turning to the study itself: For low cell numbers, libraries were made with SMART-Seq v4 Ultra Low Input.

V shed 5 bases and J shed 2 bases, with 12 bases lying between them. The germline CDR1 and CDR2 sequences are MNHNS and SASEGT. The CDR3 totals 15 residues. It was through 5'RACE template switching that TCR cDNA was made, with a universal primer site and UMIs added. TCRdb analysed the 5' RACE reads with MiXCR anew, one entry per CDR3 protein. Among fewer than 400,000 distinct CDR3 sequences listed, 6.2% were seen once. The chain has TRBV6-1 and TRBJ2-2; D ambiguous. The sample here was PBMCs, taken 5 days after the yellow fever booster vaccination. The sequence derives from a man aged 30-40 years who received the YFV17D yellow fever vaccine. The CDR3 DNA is TGTGCCAGCAGTCCTCCGACACCAAACACCGGGGAGCTGTTTTTT. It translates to CASSPPTPNTGELFF.